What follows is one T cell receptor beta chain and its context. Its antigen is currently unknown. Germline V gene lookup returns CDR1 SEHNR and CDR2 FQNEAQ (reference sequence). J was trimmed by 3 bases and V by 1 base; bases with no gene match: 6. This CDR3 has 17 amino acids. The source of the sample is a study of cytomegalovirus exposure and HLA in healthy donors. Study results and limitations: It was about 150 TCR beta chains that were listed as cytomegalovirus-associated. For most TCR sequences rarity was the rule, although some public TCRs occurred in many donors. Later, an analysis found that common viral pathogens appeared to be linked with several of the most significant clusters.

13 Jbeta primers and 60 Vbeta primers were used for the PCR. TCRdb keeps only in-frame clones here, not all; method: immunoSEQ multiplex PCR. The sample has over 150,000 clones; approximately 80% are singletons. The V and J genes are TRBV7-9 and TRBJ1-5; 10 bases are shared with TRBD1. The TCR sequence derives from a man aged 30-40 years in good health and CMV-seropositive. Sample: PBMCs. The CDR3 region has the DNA TGTGCCAGCAGCTTAGGGGGGGGACAGGGGCACAATCAGCCCCAGCATTTT. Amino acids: CASSLGGGQGHNQPQHF.